The clone carrying this T cell receptor (beta chain) came up a few times. No antigen is known for it. The data are from a study of beta chain features in type 1 diabetes. This CDR3 has 13 residues. The germline gives CDR1 SEHNR, CDR2 FQNEAQ (reference sequence). V gave up 4 bases and J gave up 4 bases, with 9 bases separating them. The entirety of the isolated RNA underwent reverse transcription, so expressed TCRB transcripts were sequenced. Sequencing was performed with immunoSEQ multiplex PCR; in TCRdb, only in-frame clones are kept and a portion is missing. Counted here are 200,000 to 250,000 clones, approximately 13% occurring once; the ten biggest clones make up roughly 0.02%. Study-wide results and limits: People with Type 1 diabetes carried modestly yet significantly shorter TCRB CDR3s in all four CD4+ subsets.

Sequencing was performed on naive CD4+ T cells from blood. The chain joins TRBV7-9 to TRBJ2-3; tentative D call: TRBD2 (5 bases). This receptor was taken from a man aged 30 to 39 with type 1 diabetes. CDR3 protein: CASSWTAADTQYF. In DNA, the CDR3 is TGTGCCAGCAGCTGGACTGCTGCAGATACGCAGTATTTT. Combining the CDR3 with reference TRBV7-9 and TRBJ2-3 gives the whole variable domain DTGVSQNPRHKITKRGQNVTFRCDPISEHNRLYWYRQTLGQGPEFLTYFQNEAQLEKSRLLSDRFSAERPKGSFSTLEIQRTEQGDSAMYLCASSWTAADTQYFGPGTRLTVL.